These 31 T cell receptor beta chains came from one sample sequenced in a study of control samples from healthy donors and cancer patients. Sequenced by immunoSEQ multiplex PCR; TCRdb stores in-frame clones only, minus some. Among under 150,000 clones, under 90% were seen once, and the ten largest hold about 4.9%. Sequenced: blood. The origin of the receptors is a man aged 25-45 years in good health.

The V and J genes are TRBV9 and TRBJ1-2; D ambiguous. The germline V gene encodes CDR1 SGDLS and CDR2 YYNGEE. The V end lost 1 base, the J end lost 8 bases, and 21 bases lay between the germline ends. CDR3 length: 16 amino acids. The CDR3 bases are TGTGCCAGCAGCGTAAATCCAAAACCGGGCCAAAGGGGCTACACCTTC. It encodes CASSVNPKPGQRGYTF. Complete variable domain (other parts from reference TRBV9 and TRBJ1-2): DSGVTQTPKHLITATGQRVTLRCSPRSGDLSVYWYQQSLDQGLQFLIQYYNGEERAKGNILERFSAQQFPDLHSELNLSSLELGDSALYFCASSVNPKPGQRGYTFGSGTRLTVV.

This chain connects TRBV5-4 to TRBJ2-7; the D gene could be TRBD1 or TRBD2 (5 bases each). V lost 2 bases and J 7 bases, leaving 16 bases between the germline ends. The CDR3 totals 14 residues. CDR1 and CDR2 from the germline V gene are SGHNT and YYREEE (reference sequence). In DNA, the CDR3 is TGTGCCAGCAGCTTCGCGAGGGACCCTTGGGAGCAGTACTTC. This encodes CASSFARDPWEQYF.

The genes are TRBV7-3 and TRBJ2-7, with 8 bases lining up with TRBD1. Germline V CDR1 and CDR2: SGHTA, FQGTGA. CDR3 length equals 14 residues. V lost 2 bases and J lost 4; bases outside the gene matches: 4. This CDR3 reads CASSLFQGAYEQYF. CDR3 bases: TGTGCCAGCAGCTTATTTCAGGGGGCTTACGAGCAGTACTTC.

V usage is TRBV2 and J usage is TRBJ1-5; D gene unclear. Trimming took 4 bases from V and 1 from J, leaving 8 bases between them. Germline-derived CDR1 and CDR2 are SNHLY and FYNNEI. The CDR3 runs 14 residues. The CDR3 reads CASSGASSNQPQHF. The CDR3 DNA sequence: TGTGCCAGCAGTGGGGCCAGCAGCAATCAGCCCCAGCATTTT.

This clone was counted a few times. CDR3 nucleotide sequence: TGTGCCAGCAGTGACGGCACTTCCTACGAGCAGTACTTC. Amino acid sequence: CASSDGTSYEQYF. The chain uses TRBV25-1 and TRBJ2-7, with D hard to call. V dropped 3 bases and J dropped 1 base, with 7 bases sitting between them. Germline V gene sequence: CDR1 MGHDK, CDR2 SYGVNS. The CDR3 totals 13 residues.

The CDR3 spells CAISDPTGRGYTF. The CDR3 region has the DNA TGTGCCATCAGTGATCCGACAGGGCGCGGCTACACCTTC. V is TRBV10-3 and J is TRBJ1-2, with 7 bases matching TRBD1. J gave up 8 bases and V 3 bases, and 6 bases lay outside the gene matches. Germline loops: CDR1 ENHRY, CDR2 SYGVKD. This CDR3 spans 13 amino acids.

The CDR3 loop is CATQQQYNSPLHF. CDR3 nucleotides: TGTGCCACCCAACAGCAATATAATTCACCCCTCCACTTT. V usage is TRBV6-5 and J usage is TRBJ1-6; the D is unclear. This CDR3 is built from 13 residues. V was trimmed by 10 bases and J by 4 bases, leaving 11 bases between them. Germline CDR1 is MNHEY and CDR2 is SVGAGI.

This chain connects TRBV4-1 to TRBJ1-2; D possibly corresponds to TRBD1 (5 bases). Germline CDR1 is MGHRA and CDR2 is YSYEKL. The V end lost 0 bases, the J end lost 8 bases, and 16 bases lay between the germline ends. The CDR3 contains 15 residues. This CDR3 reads CASSQDPRQLEGYTF. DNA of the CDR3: TGCGCCAGCAGCCAAGACCCCCGACAGCTCGAGGGCTACACCTTC.

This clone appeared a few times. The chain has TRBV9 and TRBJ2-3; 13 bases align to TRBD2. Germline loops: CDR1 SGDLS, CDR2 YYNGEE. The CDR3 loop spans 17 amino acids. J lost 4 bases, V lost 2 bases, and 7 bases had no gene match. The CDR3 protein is CASSVRTSGSGSDTQYF. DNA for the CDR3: TGTGCCAGCAGCGTCCGGACTAGCGGGAGTGGCTCAGATACGCAGTATTTT.

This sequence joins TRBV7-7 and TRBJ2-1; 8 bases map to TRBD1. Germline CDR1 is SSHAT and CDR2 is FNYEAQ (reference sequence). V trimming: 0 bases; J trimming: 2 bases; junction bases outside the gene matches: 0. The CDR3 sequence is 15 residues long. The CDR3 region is CASSLARGPYNEQFF. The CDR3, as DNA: TGTGCCAGCAGCTTAGCCAGGGGGCCCTACAATGAGCAGTTCTTC.

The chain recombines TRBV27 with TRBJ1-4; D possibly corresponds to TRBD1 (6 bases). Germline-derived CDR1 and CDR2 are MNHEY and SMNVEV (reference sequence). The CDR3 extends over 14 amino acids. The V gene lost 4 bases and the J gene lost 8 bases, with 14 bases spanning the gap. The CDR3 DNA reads TGTGCCAGCAGTTCACCCGGGACAACCGAAAAACTGTTTTTT. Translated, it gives CASSSPGTTEKLFF.

DNA of the CDR3: TGTGCCAGCAGCCAAGGGACAGGCCGCACTCCGGCTTTCTTT. Its protein is CASSQGTGRTPAFF. The chain joins TRBV3-1 (or the pseudogene TRBV3-2) to TRBJ1-1, with 7 bases identical to TRBD1. The CDR3 runs to 14 residues. The V and J ends lost 1 base and 11 bases, in that order; junction bases with no gene match: 10. The germline gives CDR1 LGHDT, CDR2 YNNKEL (reference sequence).

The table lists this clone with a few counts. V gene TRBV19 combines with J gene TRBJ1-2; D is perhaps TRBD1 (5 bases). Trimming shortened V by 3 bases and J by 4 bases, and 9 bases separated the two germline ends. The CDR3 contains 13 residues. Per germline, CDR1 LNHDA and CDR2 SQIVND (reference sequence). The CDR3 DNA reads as TGTGCCAGTAGTATTTTCGGGACCTATGGCTACACCTTC. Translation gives CASSIFGTYGYTF.

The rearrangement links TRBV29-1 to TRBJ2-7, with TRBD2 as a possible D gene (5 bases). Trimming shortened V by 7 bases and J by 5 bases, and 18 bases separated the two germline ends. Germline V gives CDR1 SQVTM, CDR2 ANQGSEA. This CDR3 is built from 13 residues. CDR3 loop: CSAAPRGYDEQYF. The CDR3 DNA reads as TGCAGCGCCGCGCCCCGGGGTTACGACGAGCAGTACTTC.

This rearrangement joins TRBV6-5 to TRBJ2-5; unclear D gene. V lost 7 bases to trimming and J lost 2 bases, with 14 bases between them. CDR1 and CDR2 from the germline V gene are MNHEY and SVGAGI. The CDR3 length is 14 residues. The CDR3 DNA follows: TGTGCCAGCATGGTGATCCGGCGTCAAGAGACCCAGTACTTC. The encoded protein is CASMVIRRQETQYF.

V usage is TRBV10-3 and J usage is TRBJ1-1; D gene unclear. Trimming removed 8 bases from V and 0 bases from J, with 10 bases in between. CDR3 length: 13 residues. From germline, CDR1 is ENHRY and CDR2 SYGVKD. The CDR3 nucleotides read TGTGCCATCCATGAGTCAGTGAACACTGAAGCTTTCTTT. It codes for CAIHESVNTEAFF.

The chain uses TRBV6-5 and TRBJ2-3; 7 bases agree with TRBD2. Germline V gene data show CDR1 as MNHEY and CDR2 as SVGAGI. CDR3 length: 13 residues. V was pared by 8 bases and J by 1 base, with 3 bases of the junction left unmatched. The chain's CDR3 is CASREDGTDTQYF. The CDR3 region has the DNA TGTGCCAGCCGGGAGGACGGCACAGATACGCAGTATTTT.

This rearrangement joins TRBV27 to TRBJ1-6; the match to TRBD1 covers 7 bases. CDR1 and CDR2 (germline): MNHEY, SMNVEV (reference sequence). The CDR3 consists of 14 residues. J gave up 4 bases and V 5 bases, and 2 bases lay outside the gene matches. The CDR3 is CASSPGQYNSPLHF. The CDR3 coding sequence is TGTGCCAGCAGTCCGGGACAGTATAATTCACCCCTCCACTTT.

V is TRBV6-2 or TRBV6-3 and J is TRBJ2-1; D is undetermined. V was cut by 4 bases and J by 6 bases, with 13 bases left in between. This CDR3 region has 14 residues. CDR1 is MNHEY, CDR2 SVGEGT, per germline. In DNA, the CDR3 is TGTGCCAGCAGTTCTCCTAGTCTCCGCAATGAGCAGTTCTTC. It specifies CASSSPSLRNEQFF.

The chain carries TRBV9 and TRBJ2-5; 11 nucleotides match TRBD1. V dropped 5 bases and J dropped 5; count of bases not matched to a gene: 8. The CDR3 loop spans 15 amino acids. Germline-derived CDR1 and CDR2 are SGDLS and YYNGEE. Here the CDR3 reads CASSRDRGKGETQYF. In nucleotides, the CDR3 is TGTGCCAGCAGTCGGGACAGGGGGAAAGGGGAGACCCAGTACTTC.

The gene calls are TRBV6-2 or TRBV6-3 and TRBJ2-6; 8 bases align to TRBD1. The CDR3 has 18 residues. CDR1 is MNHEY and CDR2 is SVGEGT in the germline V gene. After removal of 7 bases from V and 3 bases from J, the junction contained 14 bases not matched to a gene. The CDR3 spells CASTPRTGSSGGANVLTF. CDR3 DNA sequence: TGTGCCAGCACCCCTCGGACAGGGAGTAGTGGTGGGGCCAACGTCCTGACTTTC.

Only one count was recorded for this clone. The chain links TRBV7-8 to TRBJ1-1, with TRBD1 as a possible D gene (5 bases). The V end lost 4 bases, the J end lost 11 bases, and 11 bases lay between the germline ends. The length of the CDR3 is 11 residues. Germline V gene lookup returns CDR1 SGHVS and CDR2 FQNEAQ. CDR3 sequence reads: CASSSRDVAFF. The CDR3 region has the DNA TGTGCCAGCAGCTCCAGGGACGTGGCTTTCTTT. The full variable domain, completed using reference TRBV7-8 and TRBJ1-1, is GAGVSQSPRYKVAKRGQDVALRCDPISGHVSLFWYQQALGQGPEFLTYFQNEAQLDKSGLPSDRFFAERPEGSVSTLKIQRTQQEDSAVYLCASSSRDVAFFGQGTRLTVV.

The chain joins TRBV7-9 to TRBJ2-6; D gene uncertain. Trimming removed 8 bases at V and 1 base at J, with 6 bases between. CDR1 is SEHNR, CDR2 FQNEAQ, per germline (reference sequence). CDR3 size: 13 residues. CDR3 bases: TGTGCCAGCGGTCTGTCTGGGGCCAACGTCCTGACTTTC. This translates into CASGLSGANVLTF.

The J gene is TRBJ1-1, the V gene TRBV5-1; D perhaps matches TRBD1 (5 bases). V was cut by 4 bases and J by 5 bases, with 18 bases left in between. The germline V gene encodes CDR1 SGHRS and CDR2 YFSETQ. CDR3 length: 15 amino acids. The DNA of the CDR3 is TGCGCCAGCAGCAGGACCCCACAGGCGGGGACTGAAGCTTTCTTT. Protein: CASSRTPQAGTEAFF. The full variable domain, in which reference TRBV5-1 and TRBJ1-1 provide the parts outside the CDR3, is KAGVTQTPRYLIKTRGQQVTLSCSPISGHRSVSWYQQTPGQGLQFLFEYFSETQRNKGNFPGRFSGRQFSNSRSEMNVSTLELGDSALYLCASSRTPQAGTEAFFGQGTRLTVV.

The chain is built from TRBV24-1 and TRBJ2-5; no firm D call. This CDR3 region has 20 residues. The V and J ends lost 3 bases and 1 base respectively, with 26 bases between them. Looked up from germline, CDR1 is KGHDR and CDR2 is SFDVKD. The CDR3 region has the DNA TGTGCCACCAGTGATCCCTACCTCGATTTTCGAGGACCAATCCAAGAGACCCAGTACTTC. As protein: CATSDPYLDFRGPIQETQYF.

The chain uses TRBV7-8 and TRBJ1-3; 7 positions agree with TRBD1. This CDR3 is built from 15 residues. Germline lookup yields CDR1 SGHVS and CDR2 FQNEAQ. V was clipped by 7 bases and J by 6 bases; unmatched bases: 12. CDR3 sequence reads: CASTTQGGQANTIYF. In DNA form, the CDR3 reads TGTGCCAGCACCACCCAGGGGGGCCAGGCAAACACCATATATTTT.

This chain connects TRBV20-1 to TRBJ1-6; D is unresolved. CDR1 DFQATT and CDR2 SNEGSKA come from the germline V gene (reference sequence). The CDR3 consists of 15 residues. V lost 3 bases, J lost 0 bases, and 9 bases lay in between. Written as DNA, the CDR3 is TGCAGTGCTAGTGTGAGGAGCTCCTATAATTCACCCCTCCACTTT. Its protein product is CSASVRSSYNSPLHF.

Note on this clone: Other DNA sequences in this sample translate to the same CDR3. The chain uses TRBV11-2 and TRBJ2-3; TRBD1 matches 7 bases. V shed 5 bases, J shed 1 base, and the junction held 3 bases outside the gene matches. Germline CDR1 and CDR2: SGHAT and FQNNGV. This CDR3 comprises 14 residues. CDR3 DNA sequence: TGTGCCAGCAGCCGAGACAGGGGCACAGATACGCAGTATTTT. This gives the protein CASSRDRGTDTQYF.

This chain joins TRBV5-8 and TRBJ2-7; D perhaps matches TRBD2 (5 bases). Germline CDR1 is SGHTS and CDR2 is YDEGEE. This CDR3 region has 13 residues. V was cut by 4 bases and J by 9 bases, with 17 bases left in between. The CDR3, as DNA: TGTGCCAGCAGCCCGGAGGCCTCTTTGGGGCAGTACTTC. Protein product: CASSPEASLGQYF.

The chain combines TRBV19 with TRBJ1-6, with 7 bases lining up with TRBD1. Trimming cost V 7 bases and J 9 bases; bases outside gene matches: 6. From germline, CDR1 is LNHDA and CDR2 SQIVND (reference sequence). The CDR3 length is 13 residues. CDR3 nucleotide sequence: TGTGCCAGTACCCGACAGGGTAGTTCACCCCTCCACTTT. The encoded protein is CASTRQGSSPLHF.

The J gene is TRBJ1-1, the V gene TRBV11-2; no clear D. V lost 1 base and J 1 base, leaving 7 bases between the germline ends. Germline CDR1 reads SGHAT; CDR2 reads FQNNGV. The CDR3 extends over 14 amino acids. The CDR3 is CASSLGTANTEAFF. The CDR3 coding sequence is TGTGCCAGCAGCTTAGGCACCGCGAACACTGAAGCTTTCTTT.